The 25 T cell receptor beta chains presented below share a single source sample, sequenced in a study of somatic mutations in cytotoxic T cells in rheumatoid arthritis. Assay used: immunoSEQ multiplex PCR; TCRdb lists only in-frame clones, some missing. The sample lists 10,000 or so clones, around 82% occurring once. Source material: CD8+ T cells sorted from blood. The receptors stem from a woman in her fifties or sixties in good health.

This sequence joins TRBV5-1 and TRBJ2-1; TRBD1 agrees at 10 bases. The CDR3 has 15 amino acids. Looked up from germline, CDR1 is SGHRS and CDR2 is YFSETQ. V shed 4 bases and J 5 bases; nucleotides not matched to a gene: 6. The CDR3: CASSKTGGANNEQFF. For the CDR3, the DNA is TGCGCCAGCAGCAAGACAGGGGGCGCCAACAATGAGCAGTTCTTC.

This clone was counted once. The chain employs TRBV9 and TRBJ1-5, with no clear D. This CDR3 has 15 residues. V lost 0 bases and J lost 8, with 15 bases in between. The germline V gene has CDR1 SGDLS and CDR2 YYNGEE. For the CDR3, the DNA is TGTGCCAGCAGCGTAGAAGGTGAGGGAAATGAGCCCCAGCATTTT. Translation: CASSVEGEGNEPQHF.

V usage is TRBV19 and J usage is TRBJ2-7, with D possibly TRBD1 on 6 matching bases. The V gene's germline CDR1 is LNHDA and CDR2 SQIVND (reference sequence). CDR3 size: 14 residues. V was clipped by 5 bases and J by 3 bases, with 14 bases between them. Written as DNA, the CDR3 is TGTGCCAGTAGTTCTCGGGACATCGTCTACGAGCAGTACTTC. Encoded protein: CASSSRDIVYEQYF.

The J gene is TRBJ1-1, the V gene TRBV23-1; the match to TRBD1 covers 9 bases. TRBV23-1 is an open reading frame whose function is uncertain. V dropped 4 bases and J dropped 6; count of bases not matched to a gene: 9. This CDR3 has 15 residues. Here the CDR3 DNA reads TGCGCCAGCAGTCCGGACAGGGGAATTACGGCTGAAGCTTTCTTT. Protein: CASSPDRGITAEAFF.

This clone was seen a handful of times. The CDR3 DNA reads as TGTGCCAGCAGCTCGGGACTAGCGGGACCCTACGAGCAGTACTTC. Translation gives CASSSGLAGPYEQYF. This chain joins TRBV7-2 and TRBJ2-7; 13 positions agree with TRBD2. The length of the CDR3 is 15 residues. After removal of 4 bases from V and 2 bases from J, the junction contained 2 bases not matched to a gene. Germline CDR1 is SGHTA and CDR2 is FQGNSA.

The table lists this clone with a few counts. The chain's CDR3 is CASSSLGAGAGELFF. The CDR3 nucleotides are TGTGCCAGCAGCTCTCTTGGGGCGGGGGCCGGGGAGCTGTTTTTT. The genes are TRBV7-2 and TRBJ2-2; 7 bases map to TRBD2. The germline gives CDR1 SGHTA, CDR2 FQGNSA. The CDR3 covers 15 residues. V shed 4 bases and J 6 bases; nucleotides not matched to a gene: 8.

This clone rates as medium-sized. This sequence joins TRBV4-2 and TRBJ2-5, with 7 bases aligning to TRBD2. Losses at the gene ends were 0 bases for V and 1 base for J; bases not matched to a gene: 5. Germline loops: CDR1 LGHNA, CDR2 YNFKEQ. The CDR3 totals 16 residues. CDR3 amino acids: CASSQEWGGTQETQYF. The CDR3 region has the DNA TGTGCCAGCAGCCAAGAATGGGGGGGAACCCAAGAGACCCAGTACTTC.

The J gene is TRBJ2-7, the V gene TRBV6-6; the D gene is possibly TRBD1 (6 bases). The CDR3 extends over 12 amino acids. V lost 2 bases and J lost 6, with 8 bases in between. Germline lookup yields CDR1 MNHNY and CDR2 SVGAGI (reference sequence). The CDR3 DNA reads TGTGCCAGCAGTTACGGGACACCCGAGCAGTACTTC. Its protein product is CASSYGTPEQYF.

This chain connects TRBV6-5 to TRBJ2-7; D gene unclear. This CDR3 comprises 11 residues. Germline V gives CDR1 MNHEY, CDR2 SVGAGI. With 2 bases removed from V and 6 bases from J, the gap between germline ends came to 5 bases. The CDR3 sequence is CASSYAGEQYF. Here the CDR3 DNA reads TGTGCCAGCAGTTACGCCGGCGAGCAGTACTTC.

The chain combines TRBV10-3 with TRBJ2-5; 7 bases align to TRBD2. Germline V lookup: CDR1 ENHRY, CDR2 SYGVKD. The CDR3 runs to 14 residues. The V segment lost 10 bases and the J segment 2 bases; nucleotides outside the gene matches: 10. In DNA form, the CDR3 reads TGTGCCAGCTCTAGCGGTACTCTTCAAGAGACCCAGTACTTC. Translated, it gives CASSSGTLQETQYF.

This rearrangement joins TRBV28 to TRBJ2-7; weak D call: TRBD1 (6 bases). V lost 3 bases and J lost 3, with 12 bases in between. The germline gives CDR1 MDHEN, CDR2 SYDVKM. The CDR3 length is 14 residues. In nucleotides, the CDR3 is TGTGCCAGCAGTTTTACAGGGACAAACTACGAGCAGTACTTC. It encodes CASSFTGTNYEQYF.

This clone was seen once. The rearrangement links TRBV9 to TRBJ2-7, with a possible D match to TRBD1 (6 bases). V was pared by 3 bases and J by 6 bases, with 19 bases between. The CDR3 is made up of 15 amino acids. Germline CDR1 is SGDLS and CDR2 is YYNGEE. This CDR3 is CASSEEDSAGIEQYF. CDR3 nucleotide sequence: TGTGCCAGCAGCGAAGAGGACAGTGCCGGGATCGAGCAGTACTTC.

The J gene is TRBJ2-3, the V gene TRBV7-9; 13 nucleotides line up with TRBD2. The trim removed 5 bases at V and 8 bases at J, leaving 4 bases unmatched. This CDR3 is 14 amino acids long. Germline assignment: CDR1 SEHNR and CDR2 FQNEAQ (reference sequence). The CDR3 here is CASSPGTSGVTQYF. The CDR3 bases are TGTGCCAGCAGCCCCGGGACTAGCGGGGTTACGCAGTATTTT.

The chain joins TRBV10-3 to TRBJ2-7, with TRBD1 matching 8 bases. This CDR3 region has 13 residues. Trimming at V came to 4 bases and at J to 6 bases, leaving 5 bases not matched to a gene. Per the germline V gene, CDR1 is ENHRY and CDR2 is SYGVKD. The CDR3 coding sequence is TGTGCCATCAGTGGGGGACAGGCTGGCGAGCAGTACTTC. It specifies CAISGGQAGEQYF.

This clone appeared once. This chain connects TRBV27 to TRBJ2-7, with 13 bases that match TRBD2. V lost 6 bases, J lost 1 base, and 0 bases stayed unmatched. Germline V gene sequence: CDR1 MNHEY, CDR2 SMNVEV (reference sequence). This CDR3 has 14 residues. The CDR3 spells CASRLAGGSYEQYF. The CDR3 DNA sequence: TGTGCCAGCAGACTAGCGGGGGGGTCCTACGAGCAGTACTTC.

The J gene is TRBJ2-2, the V gene TRBV7-2; D is possibly TRBD2 (5 bases). Germline lookup yields CDR1 SGHTA and CDR2 FQGNSA. CDR3 size: 14 residues. The V end lost 2 bases, the J end lost 6 bases, and 10 bases lay between the germline ends. CDR3 nucleotides: TGTGCCAGCAGCTTAATGTCGGGGTCCGGGGAGCTGTTTTTT. As protein: CASSLMSGSGELFF.

This clone was found once. The chain is built from TRBV6-1 and TRBJ2-3, with D possibly matching TRBD2 (5 bases). CDR1 and CDR2 (germline): MNHNS, SASEGT. The CDR3 runs 15 residues. Trimming left V 6 bases short and J 4 bases short, with 17 bases between. CDR3 loop: CASRMGGSMADTQYF. For the CDR3, the DNA is TGTGCCAGCAGGATGGGTGGGAGTATGGCAGATACGCAGTATTTT.

The chain links TRBV10-2 to TRBJ2-5; D unresolved. Germline CDR1 is WSHSY and CDR2 is SAAADI. V lost 3 bases and J 6 bases, leaving 8 bases between the germline ends. The CDR3 covers 12 residues. CDR3 in amino acids: CASSDPWQTQYF. For the CDR3, the DNA is TGCGCCAGCAGTGACCCGTGGCAGACCCAGTACTTC.

V gene TRBV21-1 combines with J gene TRBJ2-5; TRBD1 is taken as the D call from the table, unchecked against the DNA. TRBV21-1 is a known pseudogene. The CDR3 consists of 17 residues. CDR3 amino acids: CASHRGKSIGPPQTQYF. The DNA for the CDR3 is TGTGCCAGCCACAGGGGGAAGTCGATAGGACCCCCCCAGACCCAGTACTTC.

The chain recombines TRBV5-1 with TRBJ2-7, with TRBD1 as a possible D gene (6 bases). Germline V gene lookup returns CDR1 SGHRS and CDR2 YFSETQ. The CDR3 has 11 residues. Between the trimmed V and J ends, which lost 7 bases and 3 bases, there was a span of 8 bases. The DNA for the CDR3 is TGCGCCAGCCGGACAGACTACGAGCAGTACTTC. Protein: CASRTDYEQYF.

V gene TRBV19 combines with J gene TRBJ1-2, with TRBD1 as a possible D gene (6 bases). The germline V gene encodes CDR1 LNHDA and CDR2 SQIVND (reference sequence). The CDR3 extends over 13 amino acids. Trimming shortened V by 8 bases and J by 2 bases, and 12 bases separated the two germline ends. The CDR3 spells CASYGGPNYGYTF. The CDR3 DNA follows: TGTGCCAGTTATGGGGGCCCCAACTATGGCTACACCTTC.

In this sample, this clone turned up once. The genes are TRBV6-1 and TRBJ2-3, with 10 bases aligning to TRBD1. Trimming cost V 11 bases and J 3 bases; bases outside gene matches: 11. Germline lookup yields CDR1 MNHNS and CDR2 SASEGT. This CDR3 contains 15 residues. The CDR3 loop is CAARGTGEGTDTQYF. CDR3 DNA sequence: TGTGCCGCCCGAGGGACAGGGGAGGGGACAGATACGCAGTATTTT.

The chain employs TRBV5-5 and TRBJ2-2; perhaps TRBD1 as D (7 bases). Germline values: CDR1 SGHKS, CDR2 YYEKEE (reference sequence). The CDR3 consists of 15 residues. Trimming took 6 bases from V and 4 from J, leaving 16 bases between them. The DNA for the CDR3 is TGTGCCAGCACCGACAGGGAGGAGGGCACCGGGGAGCTGTTTTTT. Its translation: CASTDREEGTGELFF.

Worth noting for this clone: At one of its ends the junction is not consistent with the germline gene, which may arise from a read error. The J gene is TRBJ2-7, the V gene TRBV18, with D perhaps matching TRBD1 (5 bases). The CDR3 loop spans 17 amino acids. CDR1 is KGHSH and CDR2 is LQKENI in the germline V gene. CDR3 amino acids: CASTPLSAGSTSYEQYF. The CDR3 DNA follows: TGTGCCAGCACACCATTATCCGCAGGGTCAACTTCCTACGAGCAGTACTTC.

This rearrangement joins TRBV5-8 to TRBJ2-1; TRBD1 matches 7 bases. Losses at the gene ends were 2 bases for V and 4 bases for J; bases not matched to a gene: 6. The germline V gene has CDR1 SGHTS and CDR2 YDEGEE. The CDR3 runs to 15 residues. Here the CDR3 reads CASSFTGTEYNEQFF. The CDR3 coding sequence is TGTGCCAGCAGCTTTACCGGGACAGAGTACAATGAGCAGTTCTTC.